These T cell receptor beta chains were read from a single sample in a study of blood T cell repertoires in COVID-19. The data were produced by immunoSEQ multiplex PCR, yet TCRdb's version contains in-frame clones alone and is incomplete. The sample includes just over 300,000 clones, 85% to 90% of them seen just once. Sequencing was carried out using PBMCs or T cells enriched from blood (not recorded which). Receptors were obtained from a man aged 25 to 40 who had recovered from COVID-19. Both conserved end residues are part of each CDR3. The order of the fields is J gene, D gene, V gene, clone size, CDR3 protein, CDR3 DNA. A D gene is named only where the DNA matches it firmly. Part of the rows lack a size; the others show once, few, many or a class for expanded clones.

TRBJ2-7,-,TRBV19,once,CASSIGRGADEQYF,TGTGCCAGTAGTATAGGCAGGGGAGCGGACGAGCAGTACTTC
TRBJ1-6,-,TRBV7-2,-,CASSLLRQGNSPLHF,TGTGCCAGCAGCTTATTAAGGCAGGGGAATTCACCCCTCCACTTT
TRBJ1-3,TRBD1,TRBV10-3,-,CAIRTGTGESGNTIYF,TGTGCCATCAGGACCGGGACAGGGGAGTCTGGAAACACCATATATTTT
TRBJ2-2,-,TRBV27,few,CASSSTSTGLTGELFF,TGTGCCAGCAGTTCTACCTCAACAGGGCTCACCGGGGAGCTGTTTTTT
TRBJ1-1,TRBD1,TRBV6-1,-,CASSEPGQGKFAEAFF,TGTGCCAGCAGTGAACCTGGACAGGGAAAGTTTGCTGAAGCTTTCTTT
TRBJ2-1,TRBD2,TRBV11-3,once,CASSSVAGGNYNEQFF,TGTGCCAGCAGCTCCGTCGCGGGGGGAAACTACAATGAGCAGTTCTTC
TRBJ2-3,TRBD2,TRBV7-2,once,CASSLAGLAGVTDTQYF,TGTGCCAGCAGCTTAGCGGGACTAGCGGGAGTCACAGATACGCAGTATTTT
TRBJ1-6,TRBD1,TRBV7-9,-,CASSSRGGQLNSPLHF,TGTGCCAGCAGCTCCCGGGGGGGACAGCTAAATTCACCCCTCCACTTT
TRBJ1-1,-,TRBV2,-,CASSATGNTEAFF,TGTGCCAGCAGCGCCACAGGGAACACTGAAGCTTTCTTT
TRBJ2-3,-,TRBV20-1,-,CSASRRTTQYF,TGCAGTGCTAGTAGGAGGACTACGCAGTATTTT
TRBJ2-7,-,TRBV7-9,-,CASSFMSAGEQYF,TGTGCCAGCAGCTTCATGTCGGCGGGAGAGCAGTACTTC
TRBJ1-1,-,TRBV29-1,-,CSVEVGGEAFF,TGCAGCGTTGAAGTCGGCGGGGAAGCTTTCTTT
TRBJ1-1,TRBD1,TRBV18,-,CASSSGTGITYMNTEAFF,TGTGCCAGCTCCTCCGGGACAGGGATAACTTACATGAACACTGAAGCTTTCTTT
TRBJ1-6,TRBD1,TRBV5-6,-,CASSPGQANSPLHF,TGTGCCAGCAGCCCAGGACAGGCTAATTCACCCCTCCACTTT
TRBJ2-2,TRBD2,TRBV13,-,CASSQQLAGPNTGELFF,TGTGCCAGCAGCCAACAACTAGCGGGGCCGAACACCGGGGAGCTGTTTTTT
TRBJ1-1,-,TRBV25-1,-,CASIEGRAFF,TGTGCCAGTATAGAGGGGAGGGCTTTCTTT
TRBJ1-1,-,TRBV27,once,CASRPLGGRYTEAFF,TGTGCCAGCAGGCCTTTGGGCGGGCGGTACACTGAAGCTTTCTTT
TRBJ2-7,-,TRBV28,-,CASSALWEQYF,TGTGCCAGCAGTGCGTTGTGGGAGCAGTACTTC
TRBJ1-2,-,TRBV10-3,-,CAISSSLGGNYGYTF,TGTGCCATCAGCAGCTCCCTCGGGGGTAACTATGGCTACACCTTC
TRBJ2-2,TRBD1,TRBV19,-,CASSKVRGGVGELFF,TGTGCCAGTAGTAAGGTTAGAGGGGGCGTCGGGGAGCTGTTTTTT
TRBJ2-2,TRBD2,TRBV5-1,-,CASNLGGTSGAGELFF,TGCGCCAGCAATCTTGGTGGGACTAGCGGGGCCGGGGAGCTGTTTTTT
TRBJ2-7,-,TRBV7-8,-,CASSPTPRTYEQYF,TGTGCCAGCAGCCCTACCCCGCGGACCTACGAGCAGTACTTC
TRBJ1-1,-,TRBV5-6,few,CASSLGQIEAFF,TGTGCCAGCAGCTTGGGACAGATTGAAGCTTTCTTT
TRBJ1-2,TRBD1,TRBV27,-,CATWGTGPRHGYTF,TGTGCCACCTGGGGGACAGGGCCCCGTCATGGCTACACCTTC
TRBJ1-2,-,TRBV24-1,-,CATSDYRTAYGYTF,TGTGCCACCAGTGACTATAGGACAGCCTATGGCTACACCTTC
TRBJ1-6,TRBD1,TRBV14,-,CASSARQGLGNSPLHF,TGTGCCAGCAGCGCCCGACAGGGGTTGGGTAATTCACCCCTCCACTTT
TRBJ2-3,TRBD2,TRBV7-2,-,CASSFRWASGSTDTQYF,TGTGCCAGCAGTTTCCGGTGGGCTAGCGGGAGCACAGATACGCAGTATTTT
TRBJ2-7,-,TRBV3-1/TRBV3-2,-,CASSQDLVTYEQYF,TGTGCCAGCAGCCAAGATCTAGTTACCTACGAGCAGTACTTC
TRBJ2-3,TRBD1,TRBV5-1,-,CASKTGSLDTQYF,TGCGCCAGCAAGACAGGGTCCTTAGATACGCAGTATTTT
TRBJ1-5,-,TRBV18,-,CASSQQGGNQPQHF,TGTGCCAGCTCACAACAGGGTGGCAATCAGCCCCAGCATTTT
TRBJ2-5,TRBD1,TRBV11-1,-,CASSLALHRQGRETQYF,TGTGCCAGCAGCTTAGCCCTACACCGACAGGGTCGAGAGACCCAGTACTTC
TRBJ2-3,-,TRBV5-1,-,CASSTTYPGDTQYF,TGCGCCAGCAGCACAACATACCCAGGGGATACGCAGTATTTT
TRBJ1-3,-,TRBV28,-,CASRTLHSGNTIYF,TGTGCCAGCCGGACTCTCCACTCTGGAAACACCATATATTTT
TRBJ1-5,-,TRBV19,few,CASNPQQGNQPQHF,TGTGCCAGTAATCCTCAACAGGGTAATCAGCCCCAGCATTTT
TRBJ1-5,-,TRBV9,-,CASSAGGGIQPQHF,TGTGCCAGCAGCGCCGGGGGGGGTATCCAGCCCCAGCATTTT
TRBJ2-3,-,TRBV18,-,CASSPYTDTQYF,TGTGCCAGCTCACCATACACAGATACGCAGTATTTT
TRBJ1-5,TRBD1,TRBV5-5,-,CASSPVGTGGPDQPQHF,TGTGCCAGCAGCCCTGTTGGGACAGGGGGCCCGGATCAGCCCCAGCATTTT
TRBJ1-3,-,TRBV5-1,-,CASKRTGEYSGNTIYF,TGCGCCAGCAAGAGGACGGGGGAATACTCTGGAAACACCATATATTTT
TRBJ2-3,-,TRBV5-6,-,CASSLYNGGGTDTQYF,TGTGCCAGCAGCTTGTACAATGGCGGGGGCACAGATACGCAGTATTTT
TRBJ1-4,-,TRBV2,-,CASSVRATNEKLFF,TGTGCCAGCAGTGTACGGGCAACTAATGAAAAACTGTTTTTT
TRBJ2-3,-,TRBV6-5,few,CASRTSVRDTQYF,TGTGCCAGCAGGACATCAGTCCGAGATACGCAGTATTTT
TRBJ1-2,TRBD1,TRBV19,-,CASSGTGQGYGYTF,TGTGCCAGTAGCGGGACGGGACAGGGTTACGGCTACACCTTC